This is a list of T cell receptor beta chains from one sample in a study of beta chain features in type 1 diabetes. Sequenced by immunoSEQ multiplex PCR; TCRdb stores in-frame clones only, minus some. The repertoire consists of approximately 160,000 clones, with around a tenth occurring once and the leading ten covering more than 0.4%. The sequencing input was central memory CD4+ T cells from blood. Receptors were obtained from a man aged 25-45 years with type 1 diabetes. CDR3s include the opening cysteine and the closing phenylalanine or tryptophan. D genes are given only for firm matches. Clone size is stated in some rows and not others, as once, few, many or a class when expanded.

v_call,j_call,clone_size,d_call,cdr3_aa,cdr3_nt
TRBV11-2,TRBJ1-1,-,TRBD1,CASSSGTRQGRNTEAFF,TGTGCCAGCAGCTCAGGCACCCGACAGGGGAGGAACACTGAAGCTTTCTTT
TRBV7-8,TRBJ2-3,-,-,CASSLRVGAGDTQYF,TGTGCCAGCAGCTTAAGGGTGGGAGCGGGAGATACGCAGTATTTT
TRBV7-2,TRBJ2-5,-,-,CASSLVTGKETQYF,TGTGCCAGCAGCTTAGTAACGGGGAAGGAGACCCAGTACTTC
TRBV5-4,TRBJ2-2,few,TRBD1,CASSVGDRGRNGELFF,TGTGCCAGCAGCGTGGGGGACAGGGGGCGTAACGGGGAGCTGTTTTTT
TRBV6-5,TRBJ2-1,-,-,CAPKGADEQFF,TGTGCCCCCAAAGGTGCGGATGAGCAGTTCTTC
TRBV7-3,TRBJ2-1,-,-,CASSLGGTYNEQFF,TGTGCCAGCAGCTTAGGCGGGACCTACAATGAGCAGTTCTTC
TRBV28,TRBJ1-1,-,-,CAILGPYVTEAFF,TGTGCCATTCTGGGGCCCTATGTGACTGAAGCTTTCTTT
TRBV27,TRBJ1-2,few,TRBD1,CASSPLDRASRGYTF,TGTGCCAGCAGTCCTTTGGACAGGGCGTCTCGTGGCTACACCTTC
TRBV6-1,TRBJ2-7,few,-,CASSEELFYEQYF,TGTGCCAGCAGTGAAGAGCTCTTCTACGAGCAGTACTTC
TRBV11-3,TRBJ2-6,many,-,CASSAQGAGANVLTF,TGTGCCAGCAGCGCCCAGGGCGCTGGGGCCAACGTCCTGACTTTC
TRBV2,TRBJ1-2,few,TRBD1,CASRQSGQNYGYTF,TGTGCCAGCAGGCAGTCGGGACAGAACTATGGCTACACCTTC
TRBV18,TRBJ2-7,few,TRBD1,CASSPMDRAYEQYF,TGTGCCAGCTCACCAATGGACAGGGCCTACGAGCAGTACTTC
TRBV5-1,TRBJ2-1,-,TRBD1,CASSLEAQGADNEQFF,TGCGCCAGCAGCTTGGAAGCACAGGGGGCAGACAATGAGCAGTTCTTC
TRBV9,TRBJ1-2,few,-,CASSSGKKDGYTF,TGTGCCAGCAGCTCCGGGAAAAAGGATGGCTACACCTTC
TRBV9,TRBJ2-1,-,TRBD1,CASTKEGAREQFF,TGTGCCAGCACCAAAGAGGGGGCGCGAGAGCAGTTCTTC
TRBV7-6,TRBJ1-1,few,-,CASSQRPGQNTEAFF,TGTGCCAGCAGCCAACGCCCGGGACAGAACACTGAAGCTTTCTTT
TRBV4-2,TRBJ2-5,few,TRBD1,CASSHPGQGEETQYF,TGTGCCAGCAGCCACCCGGGACAGGGTGAAGAGACCCAGTACTTC
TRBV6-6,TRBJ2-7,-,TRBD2,CASRKSSGGDYEQYF,TGTGCCAGCAGAAAGTCCAGCGGGGGCGACTACGAGCAGTACTTC
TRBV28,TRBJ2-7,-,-,CASGHLADYEQYF,TGTGCCAGCGGACATCTGGCGGATTACGAGCAGTACTTC
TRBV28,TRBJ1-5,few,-,CASLSQQGWSNQPQHF,TGTGCCAGCCTCAGCCAACAGGGTTGGAGCAATCAGCCCCAGCATTTT
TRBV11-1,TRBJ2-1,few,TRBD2,CASSLGGSGRDNEQFF,TGTGCCAGCAGCTTAGGAGGCAGCGGGAGGGACAATGAGCAGTTCTTC
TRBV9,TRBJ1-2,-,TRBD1,CASSARFTGADYGYTF,TGTGCCAGCAGCGCCCGATTCACAGGGGCAGACTATGGCTACACCTTC
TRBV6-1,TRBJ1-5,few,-,CASSVQTSNQPQHF,TGTGCCAGCAGTGTACAGACGAGCAATCAGCCCCAGCATTTT
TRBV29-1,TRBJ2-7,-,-,CSVGRGYEQYF,TGCAGCGTTGGGCGCGGCTACGAGCAGTACTTC
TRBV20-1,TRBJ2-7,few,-,CSASGYEQYF,TGCAGTGCGAGCGGGTACGAGCAGTACTTC
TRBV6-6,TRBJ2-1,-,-,CASSYMGSYNEQFF,TGTGCCAGCAGTTACATGGGCAGCTACAATGAGCAGTTCTTC
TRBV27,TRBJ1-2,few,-,CASSPSLHRQGNGYTF,TGTGCCAGCAGTCCTTCCCTCCACCGTCAGGGAAATGGCTACACCTTC
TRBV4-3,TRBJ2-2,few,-,CASSQDHGGELFF,TGCGCCAGCAGCCAAGATCACGGCGGGGAGCTGTTTTTT
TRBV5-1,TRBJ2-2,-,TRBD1,CASADRVDTGELFF,TGCGCCAGCGCTGACAGGGTGGACACCGGGGAGCTGTTTTTT
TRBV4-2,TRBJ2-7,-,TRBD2,CASSKAGGLSEQYF,TGTGCCAGCAGCAAGGCGGGAGGGTTGAGTGAGCAGTACTTC
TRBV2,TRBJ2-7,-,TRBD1,CASSKGAIEQYF,TGTGCCAGCAGCAAGGGGGCAATCGAGCAGTACTTC
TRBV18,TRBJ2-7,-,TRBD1,CASSPRQGGAYEQYF,TGTGCCAGCTCACCTCGACAGGGGGGGGCCTACGAGCAGTACTTC
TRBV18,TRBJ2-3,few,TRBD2,CASSPRREGTDTQYF,TGTGCCAGCTCACCAAGGCGGGAGGGCACAGATACGCAGTATTTT
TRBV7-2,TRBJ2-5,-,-,CASSLAGVETQYF,TGTGCCAGCAGCTTGGCAGGGGTGGAGACCCAGTACTTC
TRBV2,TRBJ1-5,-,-,CASNERRDQPQHF,TGTGCCAGCAACGAACGGAGGGATCAGCCCCAGCATTTT
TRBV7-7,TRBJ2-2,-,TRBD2,CASSLTSGISGELFF,TGTGCTAGCAGCTTGACTAGCGGGATCTCCGGGGAGCTGTTTTTT
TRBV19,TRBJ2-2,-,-,CASSIRVHTGELFF,TGTGCCAGTAGTATCCGGGTCCACACCGGGGAGCTGTTTTTT
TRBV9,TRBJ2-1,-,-,CASSVGAEAGREQFF,TGTGCCAGCAGCGTAGGGGCAGAAGCCGGTAGGGAGCAGTTCTTC
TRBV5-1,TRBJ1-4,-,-,CASSLSVAANEKLFF,TGCGCCAGCAGCCTTTCCGTCGCAGCTAATGAAAAACTGTTTTTT
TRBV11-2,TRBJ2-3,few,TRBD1,CASSSLTGGGTDTQYF,TGTGCCAGCAGCTCCTTAACAGGGGGAGGCACAGATACGCAGTATTTT
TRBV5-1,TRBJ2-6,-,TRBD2,CASSLAPSGYSGANVLTF,TGCGCCAGCAGCTTGGCCCCTAGCGGATACTCTGGGGCCAACGTCCTGACTTTC
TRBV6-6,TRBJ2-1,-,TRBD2,CASSSGLAGGQNEQFF,TGTGCCAGCAGTTCGGGACTAGCGGGAGGGCAGAATGAGCAGTTCTTC
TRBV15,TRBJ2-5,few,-,CATSRRFGETQYF,TGTGCCACCAGCCGCAGGTTTGGCGAGACCCAGTACTTC
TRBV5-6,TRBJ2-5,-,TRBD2,CASSLNTGGQQETQYF,TGTGCCAGCAGCTTGAATACGGGGGGGCAGCAAGAGACCCAGTACTTC
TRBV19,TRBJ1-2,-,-,CASSADFVYGYTF,TGTGCCAGTAGTGCGGATTTCGTCTATGGCTACACCTTC
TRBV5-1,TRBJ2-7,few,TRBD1,CASSEQGEPRYEQYF,TGCGCCAGCAGCGAACAGGGGGAACCACGCTACGAGCAGTACTTC
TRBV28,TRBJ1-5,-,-,CASSTGSPNQPQHF,TGTGCCAGCAGTACAGGTAGCCCCAATCAGCCCCAGCATTTT
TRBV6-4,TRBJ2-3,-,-,CASSDEGADTQYF,TGTGCCAGCAGTGACGAAGGGGCAGATACGCAGTATTTT